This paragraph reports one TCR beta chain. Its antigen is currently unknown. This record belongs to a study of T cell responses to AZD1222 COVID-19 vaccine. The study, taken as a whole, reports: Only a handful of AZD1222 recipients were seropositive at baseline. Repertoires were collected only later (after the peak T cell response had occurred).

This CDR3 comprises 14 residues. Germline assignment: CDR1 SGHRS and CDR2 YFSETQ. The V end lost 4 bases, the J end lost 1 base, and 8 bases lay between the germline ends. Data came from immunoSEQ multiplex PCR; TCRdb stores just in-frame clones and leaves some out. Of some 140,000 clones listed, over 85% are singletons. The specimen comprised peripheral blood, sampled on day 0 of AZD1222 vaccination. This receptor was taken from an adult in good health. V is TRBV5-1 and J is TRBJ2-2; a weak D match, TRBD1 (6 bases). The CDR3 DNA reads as TGCGCCAGCAGCGAACAGGGGAACACCGGGGAGCTGTTTTTT. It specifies CASSEQGNTGELFF.